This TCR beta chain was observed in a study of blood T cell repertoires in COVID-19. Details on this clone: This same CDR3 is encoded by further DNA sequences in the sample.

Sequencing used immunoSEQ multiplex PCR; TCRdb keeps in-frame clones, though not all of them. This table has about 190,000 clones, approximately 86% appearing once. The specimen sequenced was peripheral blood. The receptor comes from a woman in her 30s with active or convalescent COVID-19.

CDR3: CASSIGAGGPYEQYF. CDR3 sequence (DNA): TGTGCCAGTAGTATAGGAGCGGGAGGGCCGTACGAGCAGTACTTC. This chain uses TRBV19 with TRBJ2-7; 10 positions agree with TRBD2. The CDR3 has 15 residues. The trim removed 1 base at V and 4 bases at J, leaving 4 bases unmatched. Germline V gives CDR1 LNHDA, CDR2 SQIVND (reference sequence).